Listed below are T cell receptor beta chains from one sample, sequenced in a study of cytomegalovirus exposure and HLA in healthy donors. Libraries were prepared by immunoSEQ multiplex PCR; TCRdb keeps only in-frame clonotypes and omits some of them. The sample shows hundreds of thousands of clones, around 76% of them seen only once. The material sequenced was PBMCs. All receptors derive from a man between 35 and 55 years old in good health and CMV-seropositive. Each CDR3 is given with its conserved first and last residue. The order of the fields is clone size, J gene, V gene, CDR3 length, D gene, CDR3 protein, CDR3 DNA. A D gene is named only where the DNA matches it firmly. Expanded clones are given a class, and other clones once, few, many or no size at all.

>.|TRBJ1-1|TRBV19|13|.
CASSIAPPGEAFF
TGTGCCAGTAGTATAGCCCCTCCCGGTGAAGCTTTCTTT
>.|TRBJ2-1|TRBV7-9|15|.
CASSLLAYSYNEQFF
TGTGCCAGCAGCTTGCTAGCTTACTCCTACAATGAGCAGTTCTTC
>.|TRBJ2-1|TRBV5-1|14|TRBD2
CASWREGLYNEQFF
TGCGCCAGTTGGCGGGAGGGCCTCTACAATGAGCAGTTCTTC
>once|TRBJ1-5|TRBV2|13|.
CASSEVGDQPQHF
TGTGCCAGCAGTGAAGTTGGAGATCAGCCCCAGCATTTT
>.|TRBJ1-5|TRBV19|12|.
CASSIVEQPQHF
TGTGCCAGTAGTATAGTCGAGCAGCCCCAGCATTTT
>.|TRBJ1-5|TRBV7-8|16|.
CASSLAQGIDPQPQHF
TGTGCCAGCAGCTTAGCTCAGGGTATCGATCCCCAACCCCAGCATTTT
>.|TRBJ2-7|TRBV7-9|13|TRBD2
CASAPGGMREQYF
TGTGCCAGCGCGCCGGGGGGGATGAGGGAGCAGTACTTC
>.|TRBJ2-3|TRBV13|14|TRBD2
CASSSREETDTQYF
TGTGCCAGCAGCTCGCGGGAGGAAACAGATACGCAGTATTTT
>.|TRBJ2-3|TRBV27|15|.
CASYRGSFSTDTQYF
TGTGCCAGCTATAGAGGTAGCTTCAGCACAGATACGCAGTATTTT
>.|TRBJ2-7|TRBV19|15|TRBD1
CASSILPGTGNEQYF
TGTGCCAGTAGCATTCTGCCGGGGACAGGGAACGAGCAGTACTTC
>.|TRBJ2-3|TRBV6-5|16|.
CASSYQLAGSTDTQYF
TGTGCCAGCAGTTACCAACTAGCCGGAAGCACAGATACGCAGTATTTT
>.|TRBJ2-1|TRBV19|13|TRBD2
CASTSGTYNEQFF
TGTGCCAGTACTAGCGGGACCTACAATGAGCAGTTCTTC
>.|TRBJ2-2|TRBV6-6|14|TRBD2
CASKTSGDTGELFF
TGTGCCAGTAAGACTAGCGGGGACACCGGGGAGCTGTTTTTT
>.|TRBJ2-2|TRBV5-1|16|TRBD2
CASSLPSGSLTGELFF
TGCGCCAGCAGCTTGCCTAGCGGGAGCCTGACCGGGGAGCTGTTTTTT
>.|TRBJ2-4|TRBV11-2|17|TRBD1
CASSLGSGGGNPNIQYF
TGTGCCAGCAGCTTAGGTTCAGGGGGCGGAAATCCAAACATTCAGTACTTC
>once|TRBJ1-3|TRBV7-6|16|.
CASSLGGRDSGNTIYF
TGTGCCAGCAGCTTAGGGGGTCGGGACTCTGGAAACACCATATATTTT
>.|TRBJ2-3|TRBV7-2|15|TRBD2
CASLPSGYSTDTQYF
TGTGCCAGCCTTCCTAGCGGCTATAGCACAGATACGCAGTATTTT
>.|TRBJ2-2|TRBV7-8|15|.
CASSLGAGDTGELFF
TGTGCCAGCAGCTTGGGCGCGGGCGACACCGGGGAGCTGTTTTTT
>.|TRBJ2-3|TRBV19|15|.
CASSLGQLRTDTQYF
TGTGCCAGTAGCCTCGGACAGCTACGCACAGATACGCAGTATTTT
>.|TRBJ2-7|TRBV27|16|.
CASSLYSGASSYEQYF
TGTGCCAGCAGTTTATACAGCGGAGCTAGCTCCTACGAGCAGTACTTC
>.|TRBJ1-2|TRBV5-8|13|TRBD1
CASGGDRGYGYTF
TGTGCCAGCGGGGGGGACAGGGGATATGGCTACACCTTC
>.|TRBJ1-1|TRBV27|14|.
CASSFGRGWTEAFF
TGTGCCAGCAGTTTTGGGCGGGGCTGGACTGAAGCTTTCTTT
>.|TRBJ2-1|TRBV11-3|15|TRBD2
CASSRSGAYYNEQFF
TGTGCCAGCAGCCGTAGCGGGGCCTACTACAATGAGCAGTTCTTC
>.|TRBJ1-5|TRBV19|14|.
CASSPVEENQPQHF
TGTGCCAGTTCTCCGGTCGAAGAGAATCAGCCCCAGCATTTT
>.|TRBJ2-5|TRBV7-2|18|TRBD2
CASSSIQIAGRYQETQYF
TGTGCCAGCAGCTCAATCCAGATAGCGGGGAGGTATCAAGAGACCCAGTACTTC
>.|TRBJ2-7|TRBV5-1|15|TRBD1
CASSLEGTGNHEQYF
TGCGCCAGCAGCTTGGAAGGGACAGGGAACCACGAGCAGTACTTC
>.|TRBJ2-5|TRBV5-1|16|.
CASSIDPGSGEETQYF
TGCGCCAGCAGCATTGATCCAGGGTCGGGCGAAGAGACCCAGTACTTC
>.|TRBJ2-1|TRBV7-9|14|TRBD2
CASSLAGGNGEQFF
TGTGCCAGCAGCTTAGCCGGGGGGAATGGTGAGCAGTTCTTC
>.|TRBJ2-3|TRBV27|15|TRBD2
CASSFGTSGRYTQYF
TGTGCCAGCAGTTTTGGGACTAGCGGGAGATATACGCAGTATTTT
>.|TRBJ1-2|TRBV5-1|14|.
CASSLADRPYGYTF
TGCGCCAGCAGCTTGGCGGACAGACCCTATGGCTACACCTTC
>.|TRBJ2-1|TRBV9|16|.
CASSVVPAASYNEQFF
TGTGCCAGCAGCGTAGTCCCAGCGGCTAGCTACAATGAGCAGTTCTTC
>.|TRBJ2-3|TRBV5-6|16|TRBD2
CASSLGLAGRTDTQYF
TGTGCCAGCAGCTTGGGACTAGCGGGACGCACAGATACGCAGTATTTT
>once|TRBJ1-2|TRBV9|12|.
CASSETGQGYTF
TGTGCCAGCAGCGAGACAGGTCAGGGCTACACCTTC